The rows below give T cell receptor beta chains drawn from one sample of a study of blood T cells in healthy people across ages. TCRdb reprocessed the 5' RACE reads via MiXCR and lists one record per CDR3 protein. The sample lists 730,000 or so distinct CDR3 sequences; more than 40% were seen once. Sequenced input: blood. The receptor source for this set is a woman in her sixties or seventies in good health. The CDR3 runs from the conserved cysteine through the conserved F or W. Each record gives: J gene, D gene, V gene, CDR3 protein. A D gene is named only where the DNA matches it firmly.

J gene: -; D gene: -; V gene: TRBV15; CDR3 protein: CATSSGYPGTQYF
J gene: TRBJ2-3; D gene: TRBD2; V gene: TRBV7-2; CDR3 protein: CASSPTPGLAGLDTQYF
J gene: TRBJ2-1; D gene: -; V gene: TRBV6-1; CDR3 protein: CATLTDGASSYNEQFF
J gene: TRBJ2-4; D gene: -; V gene: TRBV20-1; CDR3 protein: CSAKRASAGAKNIQYF
J gene: TRBJ2-1; D gene: TRBD1; V gene: TRBV7-2; CDR3 protein: CASRNGQVLDEQFF
J gene: TRBJ2-5; D gene: -; V gene: TRBV12-3/TRBV12-4; CDR3 protein: CASSASVGETQYF
J gene: TRBJ2-5; D gene: TRBD2; V gene: TRBV11-2; CDR3 protein: CASSLILAGGETQYF
J gene: TRBJ1-5; D gene: -; V gene: TRBV11-1; CDR3 protein: CASSLNANQPQHF
J gene: TRBJ2-5; D gene: -; V gene: TRBV25-1; CDR3 protein: CASSGPWGETQYF
J gene: TRBJ2-7; D gene: -; V gene: TRBV27; CDR3 protein: CASSRGWYEQYF
J gene: TRBJ1-1; D gene: -; V gene: TRBV6-6; CDR3 protein: CASSPHRKGSEAFF
J gene: -; D gene: -; V gene: TRBV18; CDR3 protein: CASSPLVGSHEQYF
J gene: TRBJ2-5; D gene: -; V gene: TRBV20-1; CDR3 protein: CSASRVSQETQYF
J gene: TRBJ2-7; D gene: -; V gene: TRBV29-1; CDR3 protein: CSGSDRYEQYF
J gene: TRBJ2-2; D gene: -; V gene: TRBV7-6; CDR3 protein: CASSQGSPNTGELFF
J gene: TRBJ1-2; D gene: -; V gene: TRBV7-2; CDR3 protein: CASSPTGKGYTF
J gene: TRBJ2-1; D gene: TRBD2; V gene: TRBV7-2; CDR3 protein: CASSLLGLAGSHEQFF
J gene: TRBJ2-5; D gene: -; V gene: TRBV5-5; CDR3 protein: CASSLDPVMPMGKDQETQYF
J gene: TRBJ2-5; D gene: TRBD2; V gene: TRBV5-1; CDR3 protein: CASSLSGGAEETQYF
J gene: TRBJ2-1; D gene: TRBD2; V gene: TRBV5-1; CDR3 protein: CASSLGTSGGFVNEQFF
J gene: TRBJ1-2; D gene: TRBD1; V gene: TRBV27; CDR3 protein: CASRRPGQGALGYTF
J gene: TRBJ2-3; D gene: TRBD2; V gene: TRBV7-2; CDR3 protein: CASSPISGGDTQYF
J gene: TRBJ1-5; D gene: -; V gene: TRBV18; CDR3 protein: CASSKTALGNQPQHF
J gene: TRBJ2-5; D gene: -; V gene: TRBV27; CDR3 protein: CASSTVDRAQETQYF
J gene: -; D gene: -; V gene: TRBV5-1; CDR3 protein: CASSLGYIQYF
J gene: TRBJ1-4; D gene: -; V gene: TRBV20-1; CDR3 protein: CSARDLAGLGEKLFF
J gene: TRBJ2-5; D gene: TRBD1; V gene: TRBV20-1; CDR3 protein: CSTRMTGGAKTQYF
J gene: TRBJ2-1; D gene: TRBD1; V gene: TRBV5-1; CDR3 protein: CASSQDRVRASSYNEQFF
J gene: TRBJ2-6; D gene: TRBD2; V gene: TRBV5-4; CDR3 protein: CASSPGTSGSSGANVLTF
J gene: TRBJ2-7; D gene: -; V gene: TRBV6-2/TRBV6-3; CDR3 protein: CASSYSPVRGRLYEQYF
J gene: TRBJ2-5; D gene: -; V gene: TRBV7-2; CDR3 protein: CASSLPLETQYF
J gene: TRBJ1-1; D gene: -; V gene: TRBV7-2; CDR3 protein: CASSLVTDTEAFF
J gene: TRBJ2-3; D gene: -; V gene: TRBV24-1; CDR3 protein: CATSDPGQLGRDTQYF
J gene: TRBJ1-6; D gene: TRBD1; V gene: TRBV27; CDR3 protein: CASSLYGTGQGAYVSPLHF
J gene: TRBJ2-3; D gene: TRBD2; V gene: TRBV20-1; CDR3 protein: CSAGTSGVDTQYF
J gene: TRBJ2-5; D gene: -; V gene: TRBV29-1; CDR3 protein: CSVGAGSEETQYF
J gene: TRBJ2-7; D gene: -; V gene: TRBV2; CDR3 protein: CASGELVAASYEQYF
J gene: TRBJ2-1; D gene: -; V gene: TRBV3-1; CDR3 protein: CASSQVNTQQFF
J gene: TRBJ2-7; D gene: -; V gene: TRBV20-1; CDR3 protein: CIARLANRWQYF
J gene: TRBJ2-1; D gene: TRBD2; V gene: TRBV5-1; CDR3 protein: CASSPGLAGGRYNEQFF
J gene: TRBJ2-3; D gene: TRBD2; V gene: TRBV6-2/TRBV6-3; CDR3 protein: CASSSIAGKFTDTQYF
J gene: TRBJ1-6; D gene: -; V gene: TRBV25-1; CDR3 protein: CASSEQSTINSPLHF
J gene: TRBJ1-2; D gene: TRBD1; V gene: TRBV27; CDR3 protein: CATRTGGNYGYTF
J gene: TRBJ1-1; D gene: TRBD1; V gene: TRBV7-9; CDR3 protein: CASSLRGTDKAAEAFF
J gene: TRBJ1-4; D gene: TRBD1; V gene: TRBV15; CDR3 protein: CATRPPGTGHLSGKLFF
J gene: TRBJ2-5; D gene: -; V gene: TRBV2; CDR3 protein: CASSELASSGETQYF
J gene: TRBJ2-7; D gene: -; V gene: TRBV6-5; CDR3 protein: CASSYGGGDLYEQYF
J gene: TRBJ2-1; D gene: TRBD2; V gene: TRBV6-5; CDR3 protein: CASSFLSGNAWNEQFF
J gene: TRBJ2-7; D gene: -; V gene: TRBV6-5; CDR3 protein: CASTENYEQYF
J gene: TRBJ2-7; D gene: -; V gene: TRBV7-2; CDR3 protein: CASSLGQISSYEQYF
J gene: TRBJ1-5; D gene: -; V gene: TRBV12-3/TRBV12-4; CDR3 protein: CASRAGGGNQPQHF
J gene: TRBJ2-1; D gene: TRBD2; V gene: TRBV3-1; CDR3 protein: CASSQVTSGSSEQFF
J gene: TRBJ1-1; D gene: TRBD1; V gene: TRBV10-3; CDR3 protein: CAIVGQLNTEAFF
J gene: TRBJ1-1; D gene: -; V gene: TRBV29-1; CDR3 protein: CSVEGTSEAFF
J gene: TRBJ2-1; D gene: -; V gene: TRBV7-2; CDR3 protein: CASSPRGAADHDEQFF
J gene: TRBJ2-5; D gene: -; V gene: TRBV5-1; CDR3 protein: CASSLLGSRQETQYF
J gene: TRBJ2-7; D gene: -; V gene: TRBV5-1; CDR3 protein: CASSLVGLPSSYEQYF
J gene: TRBJ2-3; D gene: -; V gene: TRBV5-5; CDR3 protein: CASSLVSVTDTQYF
J gene: TRBJ2-3; D gene: -; V gene: TRBV4-3; CDR3 protein: CASREGRSADTQYF
J gene: TRBJ2-1; D gene: -; V gene: TRBV7-3; CDR3 protein: CASGSEGAYNEQFF